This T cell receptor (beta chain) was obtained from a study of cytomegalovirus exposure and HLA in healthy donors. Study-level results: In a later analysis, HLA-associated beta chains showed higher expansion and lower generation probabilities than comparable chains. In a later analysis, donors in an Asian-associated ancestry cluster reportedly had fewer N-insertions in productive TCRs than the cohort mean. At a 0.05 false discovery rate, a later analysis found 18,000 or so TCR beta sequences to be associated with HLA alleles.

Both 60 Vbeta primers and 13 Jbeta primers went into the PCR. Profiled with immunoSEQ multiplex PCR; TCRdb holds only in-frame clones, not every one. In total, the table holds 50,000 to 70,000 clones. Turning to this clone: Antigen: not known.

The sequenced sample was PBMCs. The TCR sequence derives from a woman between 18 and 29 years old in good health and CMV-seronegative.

Here the CDR3 reads CASSSDRGRELFF. CDR3 in DNA: TGTGCCAGCAGTTCGGACAGGGGGCGGGAGCTGTTTTTT. V usage is TRBV27 and J usage is TRBJ2-2; TRBD1 aligns across 11 bases. Germline CDR1 reads MNHEY; CDR2 reads SMNVEV (reference sequence). V dropped 4 bases and J dropped 9; count of bases not matched to a gene: 1. The CDR3 sequence is 13 residues long.